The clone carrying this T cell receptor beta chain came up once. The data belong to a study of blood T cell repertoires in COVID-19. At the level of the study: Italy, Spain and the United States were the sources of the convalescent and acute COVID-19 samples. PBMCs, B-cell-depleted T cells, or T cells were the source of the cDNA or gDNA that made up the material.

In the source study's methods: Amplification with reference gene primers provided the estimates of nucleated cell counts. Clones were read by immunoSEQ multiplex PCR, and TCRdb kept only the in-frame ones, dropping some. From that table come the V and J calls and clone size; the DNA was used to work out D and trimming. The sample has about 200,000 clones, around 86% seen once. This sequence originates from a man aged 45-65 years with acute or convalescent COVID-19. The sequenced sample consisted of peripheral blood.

The DNA for the CDR3 is TGTGCCAGCAGCTTGCGCGGGGGGGCGTCAGATACGCAGTATTTT. It specifies CASSLRGGASDTQYF. This chain joins TRBV5-4 and TRBJ2-3; TRBD2 agrees at 9 bases. After removal of 1 base from V and 4 bases from J, the junction contained 4 bases not matched to a gene. Looked up from germline, CDR1 is SGHNT and CDR2 is YYREEE (reference sequence). There are 15 residues in the CDR3. The complete variable domain, with remaining parts taken from reference TRBV5-4 and TRBJ2-3, reads ETGVTQSPTHLIKTRGQQVTLRCSSQSGHNTVSWYQQALGQGPQFIFQYYREEENGRGNFPPRFSGLQFPNYSSELNVNALELDDSALYLCASSLRGGASDTQYFGPGTRLTVL.